The clone carrying this T cell receptor (beta chain) was picked up a small number of times. No antigen is known for it. Germline V gene lookup returns CDR1 SGHRS and CDR2 YFSETQ. Trimming at V came to 0 bases and at J to 4 bases, leaving 5 bases not matched to a gene. The CDR3 runs to 16 residues. The authors prepared the TCRbeta library with unique molecular identifiers. TCRdb re-called the PCR reads with MiXCR, one entry per CDR3 protein. The repertoire holds 500,000 to 600,000 distinct CDR3 sequences, 25% to 30% seen once, with approximately 33% in the top ten. This sample stems from a study of T-cell reconstitution after alpha-beta-depleted transplantation in children. Study observations and caveats: The high TCRbeta diversity at day 60 in some patients came from surviving recipient T cells and thymic progenitors. Several hundred graft clones that had expanded were reportedly the source of alpha-beta T cells about two months after transplant. One year post-transplant, T-cell counts and diversity were largely derived from T cells produced anew.

This sequence originates from a boy younger than two with Wiskott-Aldrich syndrome, due to receive a stem cell transplant. This chain connects TRBV5-1 to TRBJ2-2; 8 positions match TRBD2. Sequenced material: PBMCs, taken before TCRalphabeta/CD19-depleted stem cell transplant. The CDR3 DNA is TGCGCCAGCAGCTTGGTAGTAGCGGGAATCACCGGGGAGCTGTTTTTT. Translated: CASSLVVAGITGELFF.